The rows below give T cell receptor beta chains drawn from one sample of a study of post-analysis software for immune sequencing data. TCRdb independently ran MiXCR on the PCR reads; one entry per CDR3 protein. The repertoire holds about 160,000 distinct CDR3 sequences, with about 37% as singletons. This specimen consisted of blood, obtained after autologous hematopoietic stem cell transplantation. The receptors originated from a girl between 5 and 17 years old with multiple sclerosis. Both conserved end residues are part of each CDR3. D genes are given only for firm matches. Clone size is stated in some rows and not others, as once, few, many or a class when expanded.

CDR3: CSVALGGTATEAFF
DNA: TGCAGCGTTGCTCTAGGGGGCACCGCCACTGAAGCTTTCTTT
V: TRBV29-1
D: TRBD1
J: TRBJ1-1
size: few

CDR3: CASSPPGQGPEAFF
DNA: TGTGCCAGCTCACCACCGGGACAGGGACCTGAAGCTTTCTTT
V: TRBV18
D: TRBD1
J: TRBJ1-1
size: NA

CDR3: CASSRGLAGAGTDTQYF
DNA: TGCGCCAGCAGCCGGGGACTAGCGGGAGCGGGTACAGATACGCAGTATTTT
V: TRBV5-1
D: TRBD2
J: TRBJ2-3
size: many

CDR3: CASSPSVAGDIPEQYF
DNA: TGTGCCAGCAGCCCATCGGTGGCGGGGGACATTCCCGAGCAGTACTTC
V: TRBV4-2
D: NA
J: TRBJ2-7
size: many

CDR3: CASSAQTSGSLYEQFF
DNA: TGTGCCAGCAGCGCACAGACTAGCGGGAGCCTCTATGAGCAGTTCTTC
V: TRBV21-1
D: NA
J: TRBJ2-1
size: few

CDR3: CANNPGLAGIEQFF
DNA: TGTGCCAACAATCCGGGACTAGCGGGAATTGAGCAGTTCTTC
V: TRBV2
D: TRBD2
J: TRBJ2-1
size: NA

CDR3: CATSSLGGGPESNEQYF
DNA: TGTGCCACCTCGTCTTTGGGGGGAGGGCCTGAATCCAATGAGCAGTACTTC
V: TRBV15
D: TRBD2
J: TRBJ2-5
size: NA

CDR3: CSARGSGVETQYF
DNA: TGCAGTGCTAGAGGATCAGGGGTTGAGACCCAGTACTTC
V: TRBV20-1
D: NA
J: TRBJ2-5
size: NA

CDR3: CASSQGQGLSEDIQYF
DNA: TGTGCCAGCAGCCAAGGTCAGGGACTCTCCGAGGACATTCAGTACTTC
V: TRBV4-2
D: NA
J: TRBJ2-4
size: NA

CDR3: CASSQTSGLISSTDTQYF
DNA: TGTGCCAGCAGCCAAACTAGCGGGCTAATTTCTAGCACAGATACGCAGTATTTT
V: TRBV12-3/TRBV12-4
D: TRBD2
J: TRBJ2-3
size: many

CDR3: CASSLRTPYSGANVLTF
DNA: TGTGCCAGCAGCTTGCGGACCCCGTACTCTGGGGCCAACGTCCTGACTTTC
V: TRBV7-6
D: NA
J: TRBJ2-6
size: once

CDR3: CSAAGGADTQYF
DNA: TGCAGTGCCGCGGGGGGGGCAGATACGCAGTATTTT
V: TRBV20-1
D: TRBD2
J: TRBJ2-3
size: NA

CDR3: CASSYRTGLYEQYF
DNA: TGTGCCAGCAGTTACAGGACAGGGCTCTACGAGCAGTACTTC
V: TRBV12-3/TRBV12-4
D: TRBD1
J: TRBJ2-7
size: few

CDR3: CSARTGTSGTDTQYF
DNA: TGCAGTGCTAGAACCGGGACTAGCGGCACAGATACGCAGTATTTT
V: TRBV20-1
D: TRBD2
J: TRBJ2-3
size: few

CDR3: CAISESYYTETQYF
DNA: TGTGCCATCAGTGAGTCCTACTACACGGAGACCCAGTACTTC
V: TRBV10-3
D: NA
J: TRBJ2-5
size: NA

CDR3: CASSARGTGDNEQFF
DNA: TGTGCCAGCAGCGCCCGGGGTACCGGGGACAATGAGCAGTTCTTC
V: TRBV7-2
D: NA
J: TRBJ2-1
size: NA

CDR3: CASSTRGVAWYGYTF
DNA: TGTGCCAGCAGTACCCGAGGGGTCGCTTGGTATGGCTACACCTTC
V: TRBV6-5
D: NA
J: TRBJ1-2
size: many

CDR3: CASSQANTGTGANVLTF
DNA: TGTGCCAGCAGCCAAGCCAATACAGGGACTGGGGCCAACGTCCTGACTTTC
V: TRBV4-2
D: NA
J: TRBJ2-6
size: few

CDR3: CASSQVSGRGEKLFF
DNA: TGTGCCAGCAGCCAAGTGTCAGGGCGGGGAGAAAAACTGTTTTTT
V: TRBV14
D: NA
J: TRBJ1-4
size: NA

CDR3: CASIRSMVGGRVNEQFF
DNA: TGTGCCAGCATTCGCAGCATGGTGGGGGGCCGCGTTAATGAGCAGTTCTTC
V: TRBV12-3/TRBV12-4
D: NA
J: TRBJ2-1
size: few

CDR3: CASSRLAGPYNEQFF
DNA: TGTGCCAGCAGCCGACTAGCGGGCCCCTACAATGAGCAGTTCTTC
V: TRBV3-1
D: TRBD2
J: TRBJ2-1
size: NA

CDR3: CASSSAPDREQYF
DNA: TGTGCCAGCAGTTCAGCGCCCGACAGGGAGCAGTACTTC
V: TRBV28
D: NA
J: TRBJ2-7
size: few

CDR3: CSARMRYQETQYF
DNA: TGCAGTGCTAGAATGCGGTACCAAGAGACCCAGTACTTC
V: TRBV20-1
D: NA
J: TRBJ2-5
size: few

CDR3: CASRALAGESYNEQFF
DNA: TGTGCCAGCAGGGCCCTAGCGGGAGAATCATACAATGAGCAGTTCTTC
V: TRBV2
D: TRBD2
J: TRBJ2-1
size: few

CDR3: CASSLGTGGAWISTF
DNA: TGTGCCAGCAGCTTGGGGACAGGGGGCGCTTGGATAAGCACCTTC
V: TRBV5-6
D: TRBD1
J: TRBJ1-2
size: NA

CDR3: CASRTPRYPKLAGDRTDTQYF
DNA: TGTGCCAGCAGGACCCCTCGGTATCCAAAACTAGCGGGAGATAGGACAGATACGCAGTATTTT
V: TRBV6-1
D: TRBD2
J: TRBJ2-3
size: few

CDR3: CSAETTGYEIETQYF
DNA: TGCAGCGCCGAAACCACAGGGTATGAGATAGAGACCCAGTACTTC
V: TRBV29-1
D: NA
J: TRBJ2-5
size: few

CDR3: CSGLAGVKGEQFF
DNA: TGCAGCGGGCTAGCGGGAGTAAAGGGTGAGCAGTTCTTC
V: TRBV29-1
D: TRBD2
J: TRBJ2-1
size: NA

CDR3: CASTLDRVFEQYF
DNA: TGTGCCAGCACCCTTGACAGGGTGTTCGAGCAGTACTTC
V: TRBV28
D: TRBD1
J: TRBJ2-7
size: NA

CDR3: CASSSRQGKADTQYF
DNA: TGTGCCAGCAGTTCCCGCCAGGGAAAGGCAGATACGCAGTATTTT
V: TRBV6-2/TRBV6-3
D: NA
J: TRBJ2-3
size: NA

CDR3: CSAREDRGGGYTF
DNA: TGCAGTGCTAGAGAGGACAGGGGGGGTGGCTACACCTTC
V: TRBV20-1
D: TRBD1
J: TRBJ1-2
size: few

CDR3: CASSLRVSYEQYF
DNA: TGTGCCAGCAGTTTAAGGGTCTCCTACGAGCAGTACTTC
V: TRBV12-3/TRBV12-4
D: NA
J: TRBJ2-7
size: few

CDR3: CASSARETQYF
DNA: TGCGCCAGCAGCGCGCGCGAGACCCAGTACTTC
V: TRBV5-1
D: NA
J: TRBJ2-5
size: few

CDR3: CASSPSLRGSTYLAKNIQYF
DNA: TGTGCCAGCAGCCCCTCCCTGCGCGGGAGTACCTACCTAGCCAAAAACATTCAGTACTTC
V: TRBV4-2
D: TRBD2
J: TRBJ2-4
size: few

CDR3: CASSPGGAAIQYF
DNA: TGTGCCAGCAGCCCGGGGGGGGCTGCCATTCAGTACTTC
V: TRBV5-6
D: TRBD2
J: TRBJ2-4
size: many

CDR3: CSVEFLAGVGETQYF
DNA: TGCAGCGTTGAATTTTTAGCGGGAGTGGGAGAGACCCAGTACTTC
V: TRBV29-1
D: TRBD2
J: TRBJ2-5
size: NA

CDR3: CASSGASGEYGGYTF
DNA: TGTGCCAGCAGCGGCGCTTCTGGAGAATACGGTGGCTACACCTTC
V: TRBV9
D: NA
J: TRBJ1-2
size: NA

CDR3: CAGSQVNTGSETQYF
DNA: TGCGCCGGCAGCCAAGTTAACACAGGGAGCGAGACCCAGTACTTC
V: TRBV4-3
D: NA
J: TRBJ2-5
size: NA

CDR3: CASSQWNDNEQFF
DNA: TGCGCCAGCAGCCAATGGAACGACAATGAGCAGTTCTTC
V: TRBV4-1
D: NA
J: TRBJ2-1
size: NA

CDR3: CASSDSVAEPNEQFF
DNA: TGTGCCAGCAGTGACTCCGTAGCGGAACCTAATGAGCAGTTCTTC
V: TRBV6-4
D: NA
J: TRBJ2-1
size: many

CDR3: CASSPVGGANVLTF
DNA: TGCGCCAGCAGCCCTGTTGGTGGGGCCAACGTCCTGACTTTC
V: TRBV5-1
D: NA
J: TRBJ2-6
size: few

CDR3: CASRRGDYYEQYF
DNA: TGTGCCAGCAGACGGGGGGACTACTACGAGCAGTACTTC
V: TRBV7-9
D: TRBD2
J: TRBJ2-7
size: NA

CDR3: CSATLDSATNYGYTF
DNA: TGCAGTGCCACACTGGACAGTGCAACTAACTATGGCTACACCTTC
V: TRBV20-1
D: NA
J: TRBJ1-2
size: NA